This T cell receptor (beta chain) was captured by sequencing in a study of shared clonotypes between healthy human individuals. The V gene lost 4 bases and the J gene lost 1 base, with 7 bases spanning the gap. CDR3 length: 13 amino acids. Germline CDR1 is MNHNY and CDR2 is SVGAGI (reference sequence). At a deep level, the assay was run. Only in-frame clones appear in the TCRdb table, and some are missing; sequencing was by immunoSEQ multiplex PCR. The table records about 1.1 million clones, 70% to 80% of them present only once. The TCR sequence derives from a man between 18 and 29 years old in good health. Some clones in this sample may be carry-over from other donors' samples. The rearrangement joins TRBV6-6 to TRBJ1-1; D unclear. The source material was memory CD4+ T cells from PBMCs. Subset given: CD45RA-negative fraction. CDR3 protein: CASSFWRNTEAFF. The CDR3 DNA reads TGTGCCAGCAGTTTTTGGCGGAACACTGAAGCTTTCTTT.